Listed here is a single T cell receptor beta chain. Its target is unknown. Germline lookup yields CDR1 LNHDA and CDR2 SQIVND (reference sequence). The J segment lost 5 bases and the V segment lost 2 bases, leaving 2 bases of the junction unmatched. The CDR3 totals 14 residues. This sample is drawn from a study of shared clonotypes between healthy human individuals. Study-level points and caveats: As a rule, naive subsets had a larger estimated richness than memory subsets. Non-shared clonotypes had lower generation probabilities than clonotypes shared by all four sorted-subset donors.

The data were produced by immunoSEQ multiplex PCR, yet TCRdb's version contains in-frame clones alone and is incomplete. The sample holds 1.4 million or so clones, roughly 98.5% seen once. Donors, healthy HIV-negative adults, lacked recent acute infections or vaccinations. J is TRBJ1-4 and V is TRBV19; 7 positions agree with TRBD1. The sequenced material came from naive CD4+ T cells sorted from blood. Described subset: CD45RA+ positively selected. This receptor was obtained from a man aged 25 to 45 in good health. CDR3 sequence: CASSISQGNEKLFF. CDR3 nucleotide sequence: TGTGCCAGTAGTATATCACAGGGGAATGAAAAACTGTTTTTT.